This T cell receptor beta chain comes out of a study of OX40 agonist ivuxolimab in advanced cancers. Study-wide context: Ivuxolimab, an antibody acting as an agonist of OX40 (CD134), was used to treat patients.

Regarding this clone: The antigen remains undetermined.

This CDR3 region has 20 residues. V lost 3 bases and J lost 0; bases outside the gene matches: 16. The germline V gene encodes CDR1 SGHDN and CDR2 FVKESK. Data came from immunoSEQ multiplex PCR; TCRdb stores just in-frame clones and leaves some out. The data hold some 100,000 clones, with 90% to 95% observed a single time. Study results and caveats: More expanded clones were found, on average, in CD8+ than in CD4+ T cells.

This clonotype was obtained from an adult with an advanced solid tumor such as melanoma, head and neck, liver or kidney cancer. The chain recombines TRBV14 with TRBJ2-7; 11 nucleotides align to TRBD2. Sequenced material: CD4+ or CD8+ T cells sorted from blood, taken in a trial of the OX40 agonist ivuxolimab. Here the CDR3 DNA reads TGTGCCAGCAGCCACCCCCACTCGGGACTAGCGGTCCCGAGCTCCTACGAGCAGTACTTC. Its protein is CASSHPHSGLAVPSSYEQYF. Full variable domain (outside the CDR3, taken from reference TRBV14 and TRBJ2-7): EAGVTQFPSHSVIEKGQTVTLRCDPISGHDNLYWYRRVMGKEIKFLLHFVKESKQDESGMPNNRFLAERTGGTYSTLKVQPAELEDSGVYFCASSHPHSGLAVPSSYEQYFGPGTRLTVT.